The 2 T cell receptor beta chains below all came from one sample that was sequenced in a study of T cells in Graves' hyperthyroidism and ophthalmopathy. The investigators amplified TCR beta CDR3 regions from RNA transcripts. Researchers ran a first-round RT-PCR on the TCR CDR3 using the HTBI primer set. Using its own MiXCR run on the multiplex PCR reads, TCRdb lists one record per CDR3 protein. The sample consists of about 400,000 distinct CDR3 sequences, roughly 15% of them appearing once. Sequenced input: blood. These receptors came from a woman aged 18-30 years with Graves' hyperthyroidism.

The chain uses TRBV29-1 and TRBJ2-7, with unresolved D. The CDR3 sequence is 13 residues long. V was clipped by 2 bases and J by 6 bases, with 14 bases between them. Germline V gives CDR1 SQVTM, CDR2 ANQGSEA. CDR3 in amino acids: CSVESTLGAEQYF. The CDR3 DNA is TGCAGCGTTGAATCAACTTTGGGCGCCGAGCAGTACTTC.

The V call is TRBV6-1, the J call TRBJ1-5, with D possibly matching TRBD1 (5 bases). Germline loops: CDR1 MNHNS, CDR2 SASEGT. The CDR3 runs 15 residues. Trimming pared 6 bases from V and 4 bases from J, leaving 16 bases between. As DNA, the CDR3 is TGTGCCAGCAGCCCAGGGAGTATAGGGAATCAGCCCCAGCATTTT. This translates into CASSPGSIGNQPQHF.